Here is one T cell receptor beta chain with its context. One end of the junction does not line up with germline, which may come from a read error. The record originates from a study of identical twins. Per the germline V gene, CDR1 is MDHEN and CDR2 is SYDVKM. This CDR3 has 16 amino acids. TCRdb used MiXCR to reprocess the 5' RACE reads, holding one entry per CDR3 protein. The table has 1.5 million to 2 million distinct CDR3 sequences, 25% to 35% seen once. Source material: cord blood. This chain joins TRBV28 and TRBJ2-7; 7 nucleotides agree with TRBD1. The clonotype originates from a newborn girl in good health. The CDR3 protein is CVSSFGDSVSSYEQYF. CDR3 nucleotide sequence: TGTGTCAGCAGTTTTGGGGACAGCGTGAGCTCCTACGAGCAGTACTTC.